What follows are 27 T cell receptor beta chains derived from one specimen sequenced in a study of shared clonotypes between healthy human individuals. CD8 cells classed as naive were CD45RO-negative and positively selected for CCR7, excluding terminally differentiated effector memory CD45RA+ cells. Sequencing used immunoSEQ multiplex PCR; TCRdb keeps in-frame clones, though not all of them. The sample gives just over 2,000,000 clones, just under 95% of which show up once; roughly 1% is in the top ten. The sequenced sample was naive CD8+ T cells sorted from blood. The receptors were sampled from a man aged 18 to 30 in good health.

Remarks on this clone: Other DNA sequences within the sample encode an identical CDR3. The rearrangement uses TRBV2 and TRBJ2-1; 9 bases fit TRBD1. V shed 4 bases, J shed 4 bases, and the junction held 2 bases outside the gene matches. The length of the CDR3 is 14 residues. CDR1 is SNHLY, CDR2 FYNNEI, per germline. CDR3 in DNA: TGTGCCAGCAGTGTAGGACAGGGGTACAATGAGCAGTTCTTC. Translating gives CASSVGQGYNEQFF.

The rearrangement links TRBV5-1 to TRBJ2-5; D possibly corresponds to TRBD1 (6 bases). The CDR3 consists of 12 residues. The V and J ends lost 6 bases and 0 bases respectively, with 6 bases between them. Germline loops: CDR1 SGHRS, CDR2 YFSETQ. In DNA form, the CDR3 reads TGCGCCAGCAAGGGGGACCAAGAGACCCAGTACTTC. Protein sequence: CASKGDQETQYF.

The rearrangement uses TRBV5-1 and TRBJ2-7, with 12 positions matching TRBD1. The CDR3 runs 16 residues. In germline, CDR1 is SGHRS, CDR2 YFSETQ. V trimming: 1 base; J trimming: 4 bases; junction bases outside the gene matches: 6. As DNA, the CDR3 is TGCGCCAGCAGCTTGCCTGGGACAGGGGGCTTTTACGAGCAGTACTTC. It translates to CASSLPGTGGFYEQYF. Combining the CDR3 with reference TRBV5-1 and TRBJ2-7 gives the whole variable domain KAGVTQTPRYLIKTRGQQVTLSCSPISGHRSVSWYQQTPGQGLQFLFEYFSETQRNKGNFPGRFSGRQFSNSRSEMNVSTLELGDSALYLCASSLPGTGGFYEQYFGPGTRLTVT.

The chain recombines TRBV4-2 with TRBJ2-7; weak D call: TRBD1 (5 bases). Looked up from germline, CDR1 is LGHNA and CDR2 is YNFKEQ. Trimming pared 3 bases from V and 4 bases from J, leaving 10 bases between. CDR3 length: 13 amino acids. Here the CDR3 DNA reads TGTGCCAGCAGCCAGATAGGGGCATACGAGCAGTACTTC. It translates to CASSQIGAYEQYF.

In regard to this clone: Other DNA sequences in the same sample also yield this CDR3. The CDR3 DNA follows: TGTGCCAGCAGCTTGGAGGGAAACACTGAAGCTTTCTTT. This encodes CASSLEGNTEAFF. This chain joins TRBV5-6 and TRBJ1-1, with D unclear. This CDR3 is built from 13 residues. Between the trimmed V and J ends, which lost 0 bases and 2 bases, there was a span of 5 bases. CDR1 is SGHDT, CDR2 YYEEEE, per germline.

With respect to this clone: Other nucleotide sequences from this sample produce the same CDR3. The chain couples TRBV9 to TRBJ2-7; TRBD2 aligns across 8 bases. The CDR3 loop spans 14 amino acids. V shed 1 base, J shed 1 base, and the junction held 1 base outside the gene matches. From germline, CDR1 is SGDLS and CDR2 YYNGEE. The CDR3 nucleotides are TGTGCCAGCAGCGTAACTAGCGGATCCTACGAGCAGTACTTC. Translating it yields CASSVTSGSYEQYF.

The chain links TRBV4-1 to TRBJ1-2, with 8 positions matching TRBD1. J gave up 3 bases and V 1 base, and 7 bases lay outside the gene matches. The CDR3 is 16 amino acids. Germline values: CDR1 MGHRA, CDR2 YSYEKL. The CDR3 DNA is TGCGCCAGCAGCCAAGGCAGGACAGGGAGGGACTATGGCTACACCTTC. It is translated as CASSQGRTGRDYGYTF.

The chain couples TRBV5-6 to TRBJ1-4; D unresolved. The CDR3 runs 14 residues. Germline CDR1 is SGHDT and CDR2 is YYEEEE. The V and J ends lost 0 bases and 6 bases respectively, with 9 bases between them. The CDR3 is CASSLGVSDEKLFF. DNA of the CDR3: TGTGCCAGCAGCTTGGGTGTGAGTGATGAAAAACTGTTTTTT.

V usage is TRBV11-2 and J usage is TRBJ2-7, with 11 bases fitting TRBD2. Germline V lookup: CDR1 SGHAT, CDR2 FQNNGV. The length of the CDR3 is 16 residues. V gave up 3 bases and J gave up 1 base; unmatched junction bases: 5. CDR3: CASSFSGTSGSYEQYF. CDR3 bases: TGTGCCAGCAGCTTTTCCGGGACTAGCGGTTCCTACGAGCAGTACTTC.

V is TRBV10-2 and J is TRBJ1-1; 8 bases are shared with TRBD1. Losses at the gene ends were 10 bases for V and 1 base for J; bases not matched to a gene: 5. The CDR3 is 13 amino acids. CDR1 is WSHSY and CDR2 is SAAADI in the germline V gene. The CDR3 DNA is TGCGCCACCGGGACAGGATGGAACACTGAAGCTTTCTTT. Residues: CATGTGWNTEAFF.

J is TRBJ2-7 and V is TRBV4-2; TRBD2 is a possible D gene (5 bases). The CDR3 has 16 amino acids. The V gene lost 0 bases and the J gene lost 0 bases, with 12 bases spanning the gap. Looked up from germline, CDR1 is LGHNA and CDR2 is YNFKEQ. The DNA for the CDR3 is TGTGCCAGCAGCCAAGAATTCGGGGAGTCCTCCTACGAGCAGTACTTC. Translated: CASSQEFGESSYEQYF.

In regard to this clone: Distinct nucleotide sequences in the sample also encode this CDR3. This chain links TRBV7-9 with TRBJ2-7; unclear D gene. This CDR3 has 13 amino acids. Deletions cut 0 bases from V and 1 base from J, with 4 bases between. Germline V CDR1 and CDR2: SEHNR, FQNEAQ (reference sequence). The CDR3 is CASSLAQSYEQYF. DNA of the CDR3: TGTGCCAGCAGCTTAGCGCAGTCCTACGAGCAGTACTTC.

The chain is built from TRBV6-5 and TRBJ2-7; 7 bases line up with TRBD1. The V gene's germline CDR1 is MNHEY and CDR2 SVGAGI. Trimming took 10 bases from V and 0 from J; bases not matched to a gene: 3. The CDR3 is 12 amino acids. The CDR3 coding sequence is TGTGCCACCCGGGACAGCTCCTACGAGCAGTACTTC. It codes for CATRDSSYEQYF.

The rearrangement joins TRBV7-9 to TRBJ1-6; D is undetermined. Germline CDR1 and CDR2: SEHNR and FQNEAQ (reference sequence). The CDR3 runs 14 residues. V lost 5 bases and J lost 4, with 9 bases in between. The CDR3 protein is CASSETDYNSPLHF. CDR3 nucleotides: TGTGCCAGCAGCGAAACAGATTATAATTCACCCCTCCACTTT. Drawing the rest from reference TRBV7-9 and TRBJ1-6, the complete variable domain is DTGVSQNPRHKITKRGQNVTFRCDPISEHNRLYWYRQTLGQGPEFLTYFQNEAQLEKSRLLSDRFSAERPKGSFSTLEIQRTEQGDSAMYLCASSETDYNSPLHFGNGTRLTVT.

The gene calls are TRBV5-6 and TRBJ1-2, with D unresolved. V lost 7 bases and J lost 4, with 20 bases in between. Germline V gives CDR1 SGHDT, CDR2 YYEEEE. The CDR3 consists of 15 residues. CDR3 in amino acids: CASFQRPGLLYGYTF. Here the CDR3 DNA reads TGTGCCAGCTTTCAACGACCAGGACTGCTCTATGGCTACACCTTC.

The sample holds one count of this clone. This chain connects TRBV7-9 to TRBJ2-7; tentative D call: TRBD1 (5 bases). The CDR3 extends over 15 amino acids. CDR1 is SEHNR, CDR2 FQNEAQ, per germline (reference sequence). V lost 1 base and J 2 bases, leaving 12 bases between the germline ends. The CDR3 bases are TGTGCCAGCAGCTTAGTCCCCGACAGACCCTACGAGCAGTACTTC. Amino acid sequence: CASSLVPDRPYEQYF.

In regard to this clone: The junction departs from germline at one end; a sequencing error may be responsible. At the DNA level, this CDR3 is encoded by other sequences in the same sample as well. The chain is built from TRBV7-7 and TRBJ2-1, with TRBD2 identical over 12 bases. CDR3 length equals 15 residues. CDR1 and CDR2 (germline): SSHAT, FNYEAQ (reference sequence). CDR3 region: CASSRLAGGLNEQFF. The CDR3 region has the DNA TGTGCTAGCAGCCGTCTAGCGGGAGGGCTCAATGAGCAGTTCTTC. The entire variable domain, with the rest obtained from reference TRBV7-7 and TRBJ2-1, is as follows: GAGVSQSPRYKVTKRGQDVTLRCDPISSHATLYWYQQALGQGPEFLTYFNYEAQPDKSGLPSDRFSAERPEGSISTLTIQRTEQRDSAMYRCASSRLAGGLNEQFFGPGTRLTVL.

CDR3 sequence reads: CASSVKGSTDTQYF. CDR3 bases: TGTGCCAGCAGCGTTAAAGGGTCCACAGATACGCAGTATTTT. The rearrangement links TRBV9 to TRBJ2-3; no clear D. Germline CDR1 reads SGDLS; CDR2 reads YYNGEE. V was shortened by 2 bases and J by 2 bases, with 9 bases between the two germline ends. This CDR3 is built from 14 residues.

The V call is TRBV4-3, the J call TRBJ2-7; the D is unclear. Deletions cut 0 bases from V and 5 bases from J, with 14 bases between. The germline V gene has CDR1 LGHNA and CDR2 YSLEER. The length of the CDR3 is 15 residues. Here the CDR3 DNA reads TGCGCCAGCAGCCAAGAATGGGCAGCCCTACACGAGCAGTACTTC. As protein: CASSQEWAALHEQYF.

This clone was observed a single time. The chain recombines TRBV4-1 with TRBJ1-1; D not certain. From germline, CDR1 is MGHRA and CDR2 YSYEKL. This CDR3 has 14 residues. V was cut by 1 base and J by 2 bases, with 8 bases left in between. In nucleotides, the CDR3 is TGCGCCAGCAGCCAAGCCGTAGAAAACACTGAAGCTTTCTTT. Encoded protein: CASSQAVENTEAFF.

The sample holds one count of this clone. The V gene is TRBV15, the J gene TRBJ1-1; the D is unclear. This CDR3 has 11 amino acids. From germline, CDR1 is LNHNV and CDR2 YYDKDF (reference sequence). Trimming stripped 0 bases from V and 8 bases from J, with 4 bases between. The chain's CDR3 is CATSREMEAFF. In nucleotides, the CDR3 is TGTGCCACCAGCAGAGAAATGGAAGCTTTCTTT.

The gene calls are TRBV30 and TRBJ2-3; D gene uncertain. Trimming cost V 2 bases and J 6 bases, with 12 bases left between them. The CDR3 totals 13 residues. Germline assignment: CDR1 GTSNPN and CDR2 SVGIG (reference sequence). CDR3 in DNA: TGTGCCTGGAGTCCCCTCTCGGTCGATACGCAGTATTTT. This translates into CAWSPLSVDTQYF.

This clone has just one count. The V gene is TRBV4-1, the J gene TRBJ1-1; D is unresolved. Between the trimmed V and J ends, which lost 0 bases and 4 bases, there was a span of 3 bases. The CDR3 totals 12 residues. CDR1 is MGHRA, CDR2 YSYEKL, per germline. In DNA, the CDR3 is TGCGCCAGCAGCCAAGATCCCACTGAAGCTTTCTTT. Translated: CASSQDPTEAFF.

J is TRBJ2-7 and V is TRBV7-2; 9 nucleotides match TRBD1. The CDR3 consists of 14 residues. Trimming at V came to 8 bases and at J to 4 bases, leaving 9 bases not matched to a gene. Per the germline V gene, CDR1 is SGHTA and CDR2 is FQGNSA. The CDR3 coding sequence is TGTGCCAGCCTAGAACCGGGACAGGGTTACGAGCAGTACTTC. Its translation: CASLEPGQGYEQYF.

The chain carries TRBV15 and TRBJ1-3, with D possibly matching TRBD1 (5 bases). The V gene lost 7 bases and the J gene lost 0 bases, with 10 bases spanning the gap. This CDR3 is 14 amino acids long. Germline V gives CDR1 LNHNV, CDR2 YYDKDF (reference sequence). The CDR3 region is CATKGPLSGNTIYF. In DNA form, the CDR3 reads TGTGCCACCAAGGGGCCGCTCTCTGGAAACACCATATATTTT.

V usage is TRBV6-7 and J usage is TRBJ2-1, with D possibly matching TRBD2 (6 bases). TRBV6-7 is placed among ORFs of uncertain function. V was pared by 7 bases and J by 2 bases, with 9 bases between. This CDR3 contains 13 residues. The DNA of the CDR3 is TGTGCCAGCACTAGCGCGACCTACAATGAGCAGTTCTTC. Its protein is CASTSATYNEQFF.

The rearrangement uses TRBV13 and TRBJ2-1; 14 nucleotides line up with TRBD2. The CDR3 has 16 amino acids. V gave up 5 bases and J gave up 6 bases; unmatched junction bases: 6. Germline lookup yields CDR1 PRHDT and CDR2 FYEKMQ (reference sequence). The DNA for the CDR3 is TGTGCCAGCAGCATGCTGGGACTAGCGGGGGCCAATGAGCAGTTCTTC. Translated: CASSMLGLAGANEQFF. Full variable domain (missing parts from reference TRBV13 and TRBJ2-1): AAGVIQSPRHLIKEKRETATLKCYPIPRHDTVYWYQQGPGQDPQFLISFYEKMQSDKGSIPDRFSAQQFSDYHSELNMSSLELGDSALYFCASSMLGLAGANEQFFGPGTRLTVL.